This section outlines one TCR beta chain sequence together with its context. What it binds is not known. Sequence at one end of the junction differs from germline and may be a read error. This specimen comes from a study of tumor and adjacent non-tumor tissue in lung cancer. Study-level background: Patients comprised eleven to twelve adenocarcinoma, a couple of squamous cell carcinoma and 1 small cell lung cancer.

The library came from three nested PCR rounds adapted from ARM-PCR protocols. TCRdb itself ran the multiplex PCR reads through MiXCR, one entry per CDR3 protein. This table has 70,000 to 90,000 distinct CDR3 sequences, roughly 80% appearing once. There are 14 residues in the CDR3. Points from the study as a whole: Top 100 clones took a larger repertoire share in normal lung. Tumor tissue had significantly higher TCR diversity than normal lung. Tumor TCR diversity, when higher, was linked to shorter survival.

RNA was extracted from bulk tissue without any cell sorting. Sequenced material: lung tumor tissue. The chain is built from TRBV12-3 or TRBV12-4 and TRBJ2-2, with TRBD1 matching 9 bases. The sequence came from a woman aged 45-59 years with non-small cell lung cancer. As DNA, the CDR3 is TGTGCCAGCAGTTTCGACAGGGGGATCGGGGAGCTGTTCTTT. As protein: CASSFDRGIGELFF.